Presented here are 3 T cell receptor beta chains from one specimen sequenced in a study of blood T cell repertoires in COVID-19. Repertoires were generated with immunoSEQ multiplex PCR, while TCRdb's copy carries only in-frame clones and drops some. The profile covers approximately 49,000 clones, with approximately 80% appearing a single time and approximately 20% taken by the ten largest. Sequenced input: peripheral blood. The receptors come from a woman at least 80 years old with COVID-19, enrolled during active disease.

The chain recombines TRBV14 with TRBJ2-5, with 7 bases lining up with TRBD2. This CDR3 region has 16 residues. The J segment lost 5 bases and the V segment lost 3 bases, leaving 12 bases of the junction unmatched. The germline V gene encodes CDR1 SGHDN and CDR2 FVKESK. The CDR3 region is CASSQSLMAGVETQYF. CDR3 in DNA: TGTGCCAGCAGCCAGAGTCTGATGGCGGGAGTTGAGACCCAGTACTTC.

The chain employs TRBV11-2 and TRBJ2-7; 7 nucleotides line up with TRBD2. V lost 7 bases, J lost 3 bases, and 15 bases stayed unmatched. The CDR3 runs 16 residues. Germline assignment: CDR1 SGHAT and CDR2 FQNNGV. The CDR3 DNA reads TGTGCCAGCACCATAAGGGGTAGCGGGCTCCTCTACGAGCAGTACTTC. Translated: CASTIRGSGLLYEQYF.

A few counts support this clone. CDR3 DNA sequence: TGTGCCACCAGTGAGGCCGGGACTAGCGGGAGCACAGATACGCAGTATTTT. Translated: CATSEAGTSGSTDTQYF. The chain carries TRBV24-1 and TRBJ2-3, with 12 positions matching TRBD2. This CDR3 comprises 17 residues. V dropped 4 bases and J dropped 0; count of bases not matched to a gene: 4. Per the germline V gene, CDR1 is KGHDR and CDR2 is SFDVKD.